The clone carrying this T cell receptor beta chain appeared a single time. Antigen unknown. Sorted-subset replicate PCRs used around 200 ng DNA, tens of thousands of T cell genomes. The table came from immunoSEQ multiplex PCR; TCRdb's copy has only in-frame clones and leaves some out. Of about 1.5 million clones in the sample, about 96% were seen once. Per germline, CDR1 MNHNS and CDR2 SASEGT. This CDR3 region has 16 residues. The ends lost 4 bases at V and 9 bases at J; junction bases unmatched: 8. The sample belongs to a study of shared clonotypes between healthy human individuals. Study context: A couple of female and a few male donors aged 18 to 49 were enrolled. Each donor's CD8 memory used one plate, CD8 naive two, each CD4 subset three. Points from the study as a whole: Clonotypes not shared had lower generation probabilities than those common to all four donors.

What was sequenced was naive CD4+ T cells sorted from blood. As to subset: CD45RA+ positively selected. The clonotype comes from a man younger than 40 in good health. The V and J genes are TRBV6-1 and TRBJ2-1; TRBD2 agrees at 14 bases. The CDR3 sequence: CASSGRGTSGSGEQFF. The CDR3 nucleotides are TGTGCCAGCAGTGGGAGGGGGACTAGCGGGAGTGGTGAGCAGTTCTTC.